The 5 T cell receptor beta chains in this list originate from one sample, sequenced in a study of Graves' ophthalmopathy and Graves' hyperthyroidism. RNA transcripts were the template, and TCR beta CDR3 regions were amplified from them. The authors performed first-round RT-PCR with HTBI primers and then a second-round multiplex PCR. MiXCR, applied by TCRdb to the multiplex PCR reads, yields one record per CDR3 protein. The sample records about 1.1 million distinct CDR3 sequences, around a third being singletons. Sequencing used peripheral blood or thyroid tissue (not recorded which). These receptors all stem from an adult man with Graves' hyperthyroidism.

This clonotype was counted many times. CDR3 region: CASSLEVDGQPQHF. DNA for the CDR3: TGTGCCAGCAGCTTAGAAGTGGACGGTCAGCCCCAGCATTTT. The rearrangement links TRBV7-9 to TRBJ1-5; the D is unclear. Between the trimmed V and J ends, which lost 1 base and 6 bases, there was a span of 10 bases. The CDR3 extends over 14 amino acids. Germline CDR1 SEHNR, CDR2 FQNEAQ (reference sequence).

V usage is TRBV6-5 and J usage is TRBJ1-2; unclear D gene. V lost 4 bases to trimming and J lost 8 bases, with 20 bases between them. The CDR3 sequence is 15 residues long. CDR1 is MNHEY and CDR2 is SVGAGI in the germline V gene. The CDR3 DNA reads TGTGCCAGCAGTTTTTCCGCCAACCTCGGCGGCGGCTACACCTTC. Protein sequence: CASSFSANLGGGYTF.

This clonotype was counted only a few times. The chain links TRBV5-1 to TRBJ1-1, with D maybe TRBD1 (5 bases). Germline loops: CDR1 SGHRS, CDR2 YFSETQ. V lost 0 bases and J lost 1, with 10 bases in between. The CDR3 is 15 amino acids. CDR3 in DNA: TGCGCCAGCAGCTTGGACAGGATGGCGAACACTGAAGCTTTCTTT. This gives the protein CASSLDRMANTEAFF.

V gene TRBV4-1 combines with J gene TRBJ2-7, with 9 bases matching TRBD2. The V and J ends lost 1 base and 3 bases, in that order; junction bases with no gene match: 7. Germline CDR1 reads MGHRA; CDR2 reads YSYEKL. This CDR3 comprises 16 residues. CDR3 sequence: CASSQVTSSGIYEQYF. The CDR3 nucleotides are TGCGCCAGCAGCCAAGTAACGTCTAGCGGGATCTACGAGCAGTACTTC.

Regarding this clonotype: This clone may be a read error of a much larger clone one base away. This chain uses TRBV7-9 with TRBJ2-5, with 7 bases lining up with TRBD1. CDR1 SEHNR and CDR2 FQNEAQ come from the germline V gene (reference sequence). CDR3 length: 19 amino acids. CDR3 sequence (DNA): TGTGCCAGCAGCCCCCGCCTCGACAGGGCCGATATACCCGAAGATACCCAGTACTTC. Its protein is CASSPRLDRADIPEDTQYF.